These 18 T cell receptor beta chains originate from one sample sequenced in a study of cytomegalovirus exposure and HLA in healthy donors. PCR used 60 Vbeta primers and 13 Jbeta primers. Produced via immunoSEQ multiplex PCR; TCRdb's table is partial and in-frame only. In the table there are just over 200,000 clones, 65% to 85% of which are singletons. The sample was PBMCs. These receptors all stem from a man over 45 in good health and CMV-seronegative.

The table lists this clone with a count of one. The chain employs TRBV15 and TRBJ2-7; D may be TRBD1 (5 bases). Germline V lookup: CDR1 LNHNV, CDR2 YYDKDF (reference sequence). The CDR3 has 15 residues. V was trimmed by 0 bases and J by 2 bases, leaving 11 bases between them. CDR3 protein: CATSRDRTTAYEQYF. CDR3 coding DNA: TGTGCCACCAGCAGAGACAGGACAACGGCCTACGAGCAGTACTTC. Based on the CDR3 plus reference TRBV15 and TRBJ2-7, the full variable domain is DAMVIQNPRYQVTQFGKPVTLSCSQTLNHNVMYWYQQKSSQAPKLLFHYYDKDFNNEADTPDNFQSRRPNTSFCFLDIRSPGLGDTAMYLCATSRDRTTAYEQYFGPGTRLTVT.

The rearrangement links TRBV27 to TRBJ1-5, with no clear D. This CDR3 has 16 amino acids. CDR1 MNHEY and CDR2 SMNVEV come from the germline V gene (reference sequence). Deletions cut 4 bases from V and 0 bases from J, with 13 bases between. CDR3 bases: TGTGCCAGCAGTTCTGGGAGCTATTATAGCAATCAGCCCCAGCATTTT. Translation: CASSSGSYYSNQPQHF.

V gene TRBV2 combines with J gene TRBJ2-3, with 12 bases matching TRBD2. Germline loops: CDR1 SNHLY, CDR2 FYNNEI. The V and J ends lost 7 bases and 4 bases, in that order; junction bases with no gene match: 6. The CDR3 is 15 amino acids. CDR3 nucleotides: TGTGCCAGCACTAAGGGACTAGCGGGCTCAGATACGCAGTATTTT. It codes for CASTKGLAGSDTQYF.

The CDR3 here is CASTLTSGAGELFF. The DNA of the CDR3 is TGTGCCAGCACATTGACTAGCGGAGCCGGGGAGCTGTTTTTT. V is TRBV7-3 and J is TRBJ2-2; the match to TRBD2 covers 9 bases. Germline-derived CDR1 and CDR2 are SGHTA and FQGTGA. Losses at the gene ends were 7 bases for V and 6 bases for J; bases not matched to a gene: 6. This CDR3 is built from 14 residues.

The chain employs TRBV5-1 and TRBJ2-1, with 15 bases matching TRBD2. Per the germline V gene, CDR1 is SGHRS and CDR2 is YFSETQ. The CDR3 is 18 residues long. The trim removed 4 bases at V and 3 bases at J, leaving 8 bases unmatched. The CDR3, as DNA: TGCGCCAGCAGCCCGAGGACTAGCGGGAGGGCGCTCTACAATGAGCAGTTCTTC. Amino acids: CASSPRTSGRALYNEQFF.

The rearrangement uses TRBV28 and TRBJ2-7, with 9 bases lining up with TRBD1. V lost 4 bases and J lost 2; bases outside the gene matches: 6. The CDR3 covers 15 residues. Per the germline V gene, CDR1 is MDHEN and CDR2 is SYDVKM. The CDR3 DNA reads as TGTGCCAGCAGTTCGACAGGGGGTCTAACCTACGAGCAGTACTTC. Translated, it gives CASSSTGGLTYEQYF.

The chain couples TRBV7-7 to TRBJ2-2, with 10 nucleotides matching TRBD2. This CDR3 comprises 15 residues. Germline lookup yields CDR1 SSHAT and CDR2 FNYEAQ (reference sequence). V lost 5 bases to trimming and J lost 5 bases; unmatched junction nucleotides: 5. Here the CDR3 DNA reads TGTGCCAGCAGCGAAGCGGGAGGGAGGACCGGGGAGCTGTTTTTT. Protein: CASSEAGGRTGELFF.

This chain joins TRBV9 and TRBJ2-7; 7 positions agree with TRBD1. Trimming removed 0 bases from V and 2 bases from J; junction bases left unmatched: 5. Germline CDR1 and CDR2: SGDLS and YYNGEE. This CDR3 has 15 amino acids. The CDR3 protein is CASSVGTGLPYEQYF. In DNA, the CDR3 is TGTGCCAGCAGCGTAGGGACAGGCCTTCCCTACGAGCAGTACTTC.

The V gene is TRBV7-9, the J gene TRBJ1-1; the D is unclear. The germline V and J ends were trimmed by 1 base and 4 bases, with 7 bases remaining between them. CDR3 length: 13 amino acids. In germline, CDR1 is SEHNR, CDR2 FQNEAQ (reference sequence). CDR3 sequence: CASSLEYITEAFF. In nucleotides, the CDR3 is TGTGCCAGCAGCTTAGAATACATCACTGAAGCTTTCTTT. Supplemented by reference TRBV7-9 and TRBJ1-1, the full variable domain reads DTGVSQNPRHKITKRGQNVTFRCDPISEHNRLYWYRQTLGQGPEFLTYFQNEAQLEKSRLLSDRFSAERPKGSFSTLEIQRTEQGDSAMYLCASSLEYITEAFFGQGTRLTVV.

V gene TRBV10-3 combines with J gene TRBJ2-7, with TRBD2 matching 9 bases. The CDR3 runs to 16 residues. CDR1 is ENHRY and CDR2 is SYGVKD in the germline V gene. Trimming cost V 2 bases and J 3 bases; bases outside gene matches: 8. The CDR3 DNA is TGTGCCATCAGTGAGGGGGAGGGGCGGGAGGGCTACGAGCAGTACTTC. It specifies CAISEGEGREGYEQYF.

The V and J genes are TRBV6-5 and TRBJ2-3, with 7 bases aligning to TRBD2. The CDR3 is 14 residues long. J lost 2 bases, V lost 6 bases, and 5 bases had no gene match. The germline CDR1 and CDR2 sequences are MNHEY and SVGAGI. The CDR3 protein is CASRPLADTDTQYF. CDR3 bases: TGTGCCAGCAGACCTCTAGCGGACACAGATACGCAGTATTTT.

V usage is TRBV6-5 and J usage is TRBJ2-7; D possibly corresponds to TRBD2 (6 bases). The germline gives CDR1 MNHEY, CDR2 SVGAGI. Trimming took off 6 bases at V and 4 bases at J, with 19 bases between the two ends. The CDR3 has 15 residues. The CDR3 here is CASRSYGAGLYEQYF. Written as DNA, the CDR3 is TGTGCCAGCAGGAGCTACGGCGCGGGATTATACGAGCAGTACTTC.

This chain links TRBV6-5 with TRBJ2-7, with 8 bases matching TRBD1. There are 15 residues in the CDR3. CDR1 is MNHEY, CDR2 SVGAGI, per germline. J gave up 2 bases and V 4 bases, and 7 bases lay outside the gene matches. The CDR3 DNA reads as TGTGCCAGCAGTTTTCCGACAGGGGATACCTACGAGCAGTACTTC. Translated: CASSFPTGDTYEQYF.

V gene TRBV7-8 combines with J gene TRBJ1-2; 10 bases fit TRBD1. Per the germline V gene, CDR1 is SGHVS and CDR2 is FQNEAQ. This CDR3 is built from 14 residues. The J segment lost 8 bases and the V segment lost 4 bases, leaving 7 bases of the junction unmatched. CDR3 sequence (DNA): TGTGCCAGCAGCTCCAAGACAGGGGGCGAGGGCTACACCTTC. It translates to CASSSKTGGEGYTF. Based on the CDR3 plus reference TRBV7-8 and TRBJ1-2, the full variable domain is GAGVSQSPRYKVAKRGQDVALRCDPISGHVSLFWYQQALGQGPEFLTYFQNEAQLDKSGLPSDRFFAERPEGSVSTLKIQRTQQEDSAVYLCASSSKTGGEGYTFGSGTRLTVV.

V gene TRBV5-6 combines with J gene TRBJ2-7; 7 positions match TRBD1. With 4 bases clipped from V and 3 bases from J, the junction kept 13 bases outside the gene matches. There are 16 residues in the CDR3. Germline CDR1 and CDR2: SGHDT and YYEEEE. The CDR3 reads CASSTMGQPRRYEQYF. The CDR3, as DNA: TGTGCCAGCAGCACAATGGGACAGCCGCGGCGCTACGAGCAGTACTTC.

This chain links TRBV28 with TRBJ2-7, with a possible D match to TRBD2 (6 bases). CDR1 is MDHEN, CDR2 SYDVKM, per germline. CDR3 size: 14 residues. The V and J ends lost 6 bases and 2 bases respectively, with 14 bases between them. This CDR3 is CASSTGEVPYEQYF. The CDR3 bases are TGTGCCAGCAGCACCGGGGAGGTTCCCTACGAGCAGTACTTC.

Concerning this clone itself: The same CDR3 is also encoded by other DNA sequences in this sample. The chain employs TRBV18 and TRBJ2-5, with 10 bases that match TRBD1. Unmatched junction bases numbered 3, after V lost 6 bases and J lost 5 bases. This CDR3 spans 13 amino acids. In germline, CDR1 is KGHSH, CDR2 LQKENI. For the CDR3, the DNA is TGTGCCAGCTCCCCGGGACAGGGGGAGACCCAGTACTTC. Translation: CASSPGQGETQYF.

This chain uses TRBV2 with TRBJ1-1; 8 nucleotides agree with TRBD1. The junction had 4 bases not matched to a gene; V was cut back by 4 bases and J by 0 bases. This CDR3 is built from 15 residues. Germline V lookup: CDR1 SNHLY, CDR2 FYNNEI. CDR3 DNA: TGTGCCAGCAGTGGGCAGGGGGCAATGAACACTGAAGCTTTCTTT. Amino acid sequence: CASSGQGAMNTEAFF.